This T cell receptor (beta chain) was recovered during a study of a mutant IDH1 vaccine in newly diagnosed glioma. Across the study: Patients previously underwent radiotherapy, temozolomide, or both, and most underwent both.

V was cut by 5 bases and J by 1 base, with 12 bases left in between. Germline assignment: CDR1 SGHAT and CDR2 FQNNGV. The CDR3 totals 14 residues. Specified time point: baseline, week 1 (first vaccination visit). Treatment meaning: pre-vaccination baseline after standard-of-care therapy. New IDH1-mutant, ATRX-lost WHO grade 3 or 4 astrocytomas occurred in donors. Profiling relied on immunoSEQ multiplex PCR, and the TCRdb table lists in-frame clones only, not all of them. The sample lists under 90,000 clones, 79% seen once, with roughly 8.2% in the top ten. This clonotype originated in a man in his fifties or sixties with glioma. Sequences were derived from PBMCs, sampled from a glioma patient treated with radiotherapy, temozolomide or both. The rearrangement uses TRBV11-2 and TRBJ2-7; D is uncertain. DNA of the CDR3: TGTGCCAGCAGCGAAGGCCGTACGTCCTACGAGCAGTACTTC. Translated: CASSEGRTSYEQYF. Full variable domain (rest looked up from reference TRBV11-2 and TRBJ2-7): EAGVAQSPRYKIIEKRQSVAFWCNPISGHATLYWYQQILGQGPKLLIQFQNNGVVDDSQLPKDRFSAERLKGVDSTLKIQPAKLEDSAVYLCASSEGRTSYEQYFGPGTRLTVT.